The 32 T cell receptor beta chains below all came from one sample that was sequenced in a study of OX40 agonist ivuxolimab in advanced cancers. Some clones are missing from TCRdb's copy, which holds only in-frame ones; the method was immunoSEQ multiplex PCR. The sample consists of about 46,000 clones, approximately 88% of them appearing once. The sequences come from CD4+ or CD8+ T cells sorted from blood, collected in a trial of the OX40 agonist ivuxolimab. The receptors derive from an adult with an advanced solid tumor such as melanoma, head and neck, liver or kidney cancer.

The chain carries TRBV5-1 and TRBJ1-2; no clear D gene. The CDR3 is 13 amino acids. V was shortened by 4 bases and J by 8 bases, with 15 bases between the two germline ends. The germline CDR1 and CDR2 sequences are SGHRS and YFSETQ. CDR3 bases: TGCGCCAGCAGCCCGGACGGCGGGAGAGGCTACACCTTC. Translating gives CASSPDGGRGYTF.

Here the CDR3 reads CASSPKPTGYNEQFF. The CDR3 nucleotides read TGCGCCAGCAGCCCAAAGCCGACAGGATACAATGAGCAGTTCTTC. The V call is TRBV5-1, the J call TRBJ2-1; TRBD1 is a possible D gene (6 bases). Per the germline V gene, CDR1 is SGHRS and CDR2 is YFSETQ. The CDR3 totals 15 residues. V shed 4 bases and J shed 4 bases, with 15 bases lying between them.

The chain combines TRBV2 with TRBJ1-2; D possibly corresponds to TRBD1 (5 bases). The CDR3 has 13 residues. Between the trimmed V and J ends, which lost 6 bases and 4 bases, there was a span of 12 bases. Germline CDR1 SNHLY, CDR2 FYNNEI. The CDR3 coding sequence is TGTGCCAGCAGCACCGGGACGGTCTATGGCTACACCTTC. Translation: CASSTGTVYGYTF.

The rearrangement joins TRBV6-5 to TRBJ2-3, with 9 bases identical to TRBD1. This CDR3 region has 15 residues. In germline, CDR1 is MNHEY, CDR2 SVGAGI. The J segment lost 1 base and the V segment lost 8 bases, leaving 7 bases of the junction unmatched. CDR3 bases: TGTGCCAGCCGGCCTAGGACAGGGGGCACAGATACGCAGTATTTT. Translation gives CASRPRTGGTDTQYF.

The chain combines TRBV27 with TRBJ2-5, with a tentative D call TRBD1 (5 bases). The CDR3 length is 15 residues. The V end lost 6 bases, the J end lost 5 bases, and 19 bases lay between the germline ends. Germline V gives CDR1 MNHEY, CDR2 SMNVEV (reference sequence). CDR3 sequence: CASRLRTYSMETQYF. The DNA for the CDR3 is TGTGCCAGCAGACTACGGACATACTCTATGGAGACCCAGTACTTC.

The V gene is TRBV5-4, the J gene TRBJ2-7, with 9 positions matching TRBD1. The V gene's germline CDR1 is SGHNT and CDR2 YYREEE (reference sequence). With 0 bases clipped from V and 6 bases from J, the junction kept 4 bases outside the gene matches. This CDR3 has 14 residues. CDR3 sequence reads: CASSLGGGQGEQYF. The DNA of the CDR3 is TGTGCCAGCAGCTTGGGAGGGGGACAGGGCGAGCAGTACTTC.

The rearrangement uses TRBV27 and TRBJ1-5; D is unresolved. Germline CDR1 is MNHEY and CDR2 is SMNVEV (reference sequence). The CDR3 runs 13 residues. The ends were cut back, 2 bases at V and 5 bases at J, with 7 bases in the middle. CDR3 region: CASSLIRDQPQHF. The DNA of the CDR3 is TGTGCCAGCAGTTTAATACGGGATCAGCCCCAGCATTTT.

This rearrangement joins TRBV5-1 to TRBJ2-7; D assignment may be TRBD1 or TRBD2 (5 bases each). With 3 bases removed from V and 1 base from J, the gap between germline ends came to 11 bases. There are 14 residues in the CDR3. Germline values: CDR1 SGHRS, CDR2 YFSETQ. CDR3 sequence reads: CASSSGTHSYEQYF. The DNA for the CDR3 is TGCGCCAGCAGCTCCGGGACCCATTCCTACGAGCAGTACTTC.

This sequence joins TRBV11-1 and TRBJ2-1, with 12 bases aligning to TRBD2. The CDR3 loop spans 15 amino acids. Germline V gene sequence: CDR1 SGHAT, CDR2 FQDESV (reference sequence). The J segment lost 6 bases and the V segment lost 3 bases, leaving 3 bases of the junction unmatched. The CDR3 sequence: CASSFSSGGGNEQFF. CDR3 coding DNA: TGTGCCAGCAGCTTCTCTAGCGGGGGGGGCAATGAGCAGTTCTTC.

This clone is a singleton in its sample. J is TRBJ2-3 and V is TRBV5-1, with TRBD2 identical over 7 bases. There are 15 residues in the CDR3. From germline, CDR1 is SGHRS and CDR2 YFSETQ. V trimming: 3 bases; J trimming: 4 bases; junction bases outside the gene matches: 8. The CDR3 sequence: CASSSGLDYADTQYF. The CDR3 DNA follows: TGCGCCAGCAGCTCAGGACTAGATTACGCAGATACGCAGTATTTT.

J is TRBJ2-1 and V is TRBV6-1; no definite D call. Germline CDR1 and CDR2: MNHNS and SASEGT. The V gene lost 2 bases and the J gene lost 0 bases, with 8 bases spanning the gap. The CDR3 extends over 15 amino acids. CDR3 loop: CASSERDRSYNEQFF. The CDR3 region has the DNA TGTGCCAGCAGTGAACGTGACCGCTCCTACAATGAGCAGTTCTTC.

This clone was seen once. The rearrangement links TRBV9 to TRBJ2-4, with a possible D match to TRBD1 (6 bases). The CDR3 has 13 residues. Trimming stripped 0 bases from V and 5 bases from J, with 6 bases between. The germline V gene has CDR1 SGDLS and CDR2 YYNGEE. In nucleotides, the CDR3 is TGTGCCAGCAGCGTAGGACAGGAAAACATTCAGTACTTC. Its protein product is CASSVGQENIQYF.

The chain has TRBV6-5 and TRBJ2-7, with D tentatively TRBD2 (5 bases). Looked up from germline, CDR1 is MNHEY and CDR2 is SVGAGI. With 2 bases removed from V and 7 bases from J, the gap between germline ends came to 12 bases. There are 13 residues in the CDR3. The CDR3 DNA reads TGTGCCAGCAGTTACACCCCCGGGGTAGAGCAGTACTTC. Translation: CASSYTPGVEQYF.

V usage is TRBV27 and J usage is TRBJ2-4, with D possibly being TRBD1 (6 bases). This CDR3 is 16 amino acids long. The germline gives CDR1 MNHEY, CDR2 SMNVEV (reference sequence). V was shortened by 7 bases and J by 0 bases, with 16 bases between the two germline ends. The CDR3 reads CASTLRAGVAKNIQYF. CDR3 nucleotides: TGTGCCAGCACTTTGCGCGCAGGGGTAGCCAAAAACATTCAGTACTTC.

The chain carries TRBV18 and TRBJ2-1, with a tentative D call TRBD2 (5 bases). The germline V and J ends were trimmed by 1 base and 4 bases, with 8 bases remaining between them. Germline V gene lookup returns CDR1 KGHSH and CDR2 LQKENI. This CDR3 is built from 14 residues. The CDR3 DNA reads as TGTGCCAGCTCACCACAAGACTATTACAATGAGCAGTTCTTC. It specifies CASSPQDYYNEQFF.

The chain couples TRBV7-9 to TRBJ1-1, with TRBD1 as a possible D gene (6 bases). The ends were cut back, 5 bases at V and 3 bases at J, with 16 bases in the middle. From germline, CDR1 is SEHNR and CDR2 FQNEAQ (reference sequence). The CDR3 has 15 amino acids. Here the CDR3 reads CASSTQGRGDTEAFF. In DNA, the CDR3 is TGTGCCAGCAGCACCCAGGGTAGGGGGGACACTGAAGCTTTCTTT.

The chain joins TRBV11-2 to TRBJ2-1, with a weak D call TRBD2 (6 bases). The CDR3 length is 15 residues. Trimming removed 8 bases at V and 1 base at J, with 15 bases between. The germline gives CDR1 SGHAT, CDR2 FQNNGV. CDR3 nucleotide sequence: TGTGCCAGCCGGGGCCGGGACTTTTCCTACAATGAGCAGTTCTTC. Protein: CASRGRDFSYNEQFF.

The chain carries TRBV5-1 and TRBJ1-1; 8 nucleotides agree with TRBD1. CDR1 is SGHRS, CDR2 YFSETQ, per germline. The CDR3 extends over 16 amino acids. With 4 bases clipped from V and 1 base from J, the junction kept 9 bases outside the gene matches. The CDR3 region is CASSLDRGGGNTEAFF. The CDR3 DNA is TGCGCCAGCAGCCTCGACAGGGGAGGAGGGAACACTGAAGCTTTCTTT. Drawing the rest from reference TRBV5-1 and TRBJ1-1, the complete variable domain is KAGVTQTPRYLIKTRGQQVTLSCSPISGHRSVSWYQQTPGQGLQFLFEYFSETQRNKGNFPGRFSGRQFSNSRSEMNVSTLELGDSALYLCASSLDRGGGNTEAFFGQGTRLTVV.

The rearrangement joins TRBV7-9 to TRBJ2-1; no firm D call. CDR1 SEHNR and CDR2 FQNEAQ come from the germline V gene (reference sequence). There are 14 residues in the CDR3. The ends were cut back, 4 bases at V and 0 bases at J, with 7 bases in the middle. The CDR3, as DNA: TGTGCCAGCAGCTATGTAAGCTCCTACAATGAGCAGTTCTTC. This gives the protein CASSYVSSYNEQFF.

This sequence joins TRBV2 and TRBJ1-1; D is unclear. V was cut by 3 bases and J by 5 bases, with 16 bases left in between. The CDR3 sequence is 15 residues long. Germline V gene sequence: CDR1 SNHLY, CDR2 FYNNEI. This CDR3 reads CASSEGRGRETEAFF. CDR3 coding DNA: TGTGCCAGCAGTGAGGGTCGGGGTAGGGAAACTGAAGCTTTCTTT.

The V and J genes are TRBV30 and TRBJ1-1, with D possibly being TRBD1 (5 bases). The CDR3 sequence is 13 residues long. Germline V gives CDR1 GTSNPN, CDR2 SVGIG (reference sequence). Trimming pared 3 bases from V and 0 bases from J, leaving 8 bases between. The CDR3 spells CAWSQQVNTEAFF. The CDR3 coding sequence is TGTGCCTGGAGCCAACAGGTGAACACTGAAGCTTTCTTT.

The gene calls are TRBV6-5 and TRBJ1-3; D gene ambiguous. The germline V gene has CDR1 MNHEY and CDR2 SVGAGI. The CDR3 is 14 amino acids. Trimming left V 6 bases short and J 1 base short, with 10 bases between. CDR3 DNA: TGTGCCAGCAGGGAGACGGTTTCTGGAAACACCATATATTTT. Translated: CASRETVSGNTIYF.

The V call is TRBV27, the J call TRBJ2-1; the match to TRBD1 covers 8 bases. The CDR3 loop spans 15 amino acids. The trim removed 6 bases at V and 2 bases at J, leaving 6 bases unmatched. CDR1 MNHEY and CDR2 SMNVEV come from the germline V gene (reference sequence). CDR3 sequence reads: CASRYQGATYNEQFF. The CDR3 region has the DNA TGTGCCAGCAGATACCAGGGGGCAACCTACAATGAGCAGTTCTTC.

The J gene is TRBJ2-2, the V gene TRBV7-2, with D uncertain. Trimming pared 2 bases from V and 3 bases from J, leaving 13 bases between. The CDR3 length is 16 residues. Germline V gene lookup returns CDR1 SGHTA and CDR2 FQGNSA. CDR3: CASSLNVGRYTGELFF. In nucleotides, the CDR3 is TGTGCCAGCAGCTTAAACGTCGGCCGCTACACCGGGGAGCTGTTTTTT.

V and J are TRBV13 and TRBJ2-5; 9 bases fit TRBD1. This CDR3 comprises 14 residues. The V and J ends lost 0 bases and 6 bases, in that order; junction bases with no gene match: 2. Germline CDR1 and CDR2: PRHDT and FYEKMQ (reference sequence). The CDR3 region is CASSLGYRGQTQYF. The CDR3 DNA reads TGTGCCAGCAGCTTAGGCTACAGGGGGCAGACCCAGTACTTC.

The V call is TRBV7-9, the J call TRBJ2-2; tentatively, D is TRBD1 (6 bases). The CDR3 length is 13 residues. From germline, CDR1 is SEHNR and CDR2 FQNEAQ (reference sequence). V was trimmed by 10 bases and J by 0 bases, leaving 9 bases between them. CDR3 amino acids: CAIGTPNTGELFF. The CDR3 bases are TGTGCCATCGGGACACCGAACACCGGGGAGCTGTTTTTT.

J is TRBJ2-7 and V is TRBV7-2; a possible D gene is TRBD1 (5 bases). Germline V CDR1 and CDR2: SGHTA, FQGNSA. The CDR3 length is 15 residues. V was cut by 7 bases and J by 3 bases, with 19 bases left in between. CDR3 nucleotide sequence: TGTGCCAGCACTCCATACCATTCAGGGCGCTACGAGCAGTACTTC. Translating it yields CASTPYHSGRYEQYF.

In DNA, the CDR3 is TGCGCCAGCAGTGAGCCAAAGAGGGACACTGAAGCTTTCTTT. It translates to CASSEPKRDTEAFF. The chain is built from TRBV10-2 and TRBJ1-1; D not certain. Trimming removed 2 bases at V and 3 bases at J, with 10 bases between. The germline CDR1 and CDR2 sequences are WSHSY and SAAADI. The CDR3 sequence is 14 residues long.

The chain carries TRBV10-1 and TRBJ2-7, with 7 nucleotides matching TRBD1. Germline V lookup: CDR1 WNHNN, CDR2 SYGVQD (reference sequence). The trim removed 4 bases at V and 6 bases at J, leaving 9 bases unmatched. The CDR3 has 14 amino acids. The CDR3 protein is CASSGTTGYREQYF. The CDR3 DNA is TGCGCCAGCAGTGGTACGACAGGGTATCGCGAGCAGTACTTC.

The V call is TRBV5-3, the J call TRBJ1-5; 8 nucleotides align to TRBD1. TRBV5-3 is recorded as an ORF, its role being uncertain. J was trimmed by 6 bases and V by 0 bases; bases with no gene match: 14. This CDR3 is 18 amino acids long. CDR3 region: CARSLAPGQGGSCQPQHF. The DNA for the CDR3 is TGTGCCAGAAGCTTGGCACCAGGACAGGGTGGGTCCTGTCAGCCCCAGCATTTT.

The rearrangement joins TRBV28 to TRBJ2-7, with D possibly being TRBD1 or TRBD2 (5 bases each). CDR1 and CDR2 from the germline V gene are MDHEN and SYDVKM. V gave up 5 bases and J gave up 1 base, with 15 bases separating them. The CDR3 is 15 residues long. CDR3 amino acids: CASSVLGAESYEQYF. The CDR3 bases are TGTGCCAGCAGTGTACTAGGGGCCGAATCCTACGAGCAGTACTTC. Combining the CDR3 with reference TRBV28 and TRBJ2-7 gives the whole variable domain DVKVTQSSRYLVKRTGEKVFLECVQDMDHENMFWYRQDPGLGLRLIYFSYDVKMKEKGDIPEGYSVSREKKERFSLILESASTNQTSMYLCASSVLGAESYEQYFGPGTRLTVT.

The V gene is TRBV9, the J gene TRBJ2-7; D may match TRBD1 or TRBD2 (5 bases each). The CDR3 sequence is 14 residues long. CDR1 and CDR2 (germline): SGDLS, YYNGEE. The V gene lost 4 bases and the J gene lost 4 bases, with 15 bases spanning the gap. Here the CDR3 DNA reads TGTGCCAGCAGCCCTCGGGACGCCCTTTACGAGCAGTACTTC. This sequence encodes CASSPRDALYEQYF.